The 28 T cell receptor beta chains presented below share a single source sample, sequenced in a study of cytomegalovirus exposure and HLA in healthy donors. PCR involved 60 Vbeta and 13 Jbeta primers. Sequencing was performed with immunoSEQ multiplex PCR; in TCRdb, only in-frame clones are kept and a portion is missing. Of 30,000 to 40,000 clones in the sample, 65% to 75% are singletons; the top ten hold 10%. The material sequenced was PBMCs. These receptors were taken from a man aged 35 to 55 in good health and CMV-seropositive.

The chain carries TRBV9 and TRBJ2-4, with 9 positions matching TRBD2. CDR3 length: 18 amino acids. J was trimmed by 3 bases and V by 0 bases; bases with no gene match: 10. CDR1 is SGDLS and CDR2 is YYNGEE in the germline V gene. CDR3 region: CASSVEGAGGGDKNIQYF. CDR3 nucleotide sequence: TGTGCCAGCAGCGTAGAGGGGGCGGGAGGGGGTGACAAAAACATTCAGTACTTC.

The CDR3 loop reads CASSLGQGGIETQYF. As DNA, the CDR3 is TGTGCCAGCAGCTTGGGACAGGGGGGGATCGAGACCCAGTACTTC. V and J are TRBV9 and TRBJ2-5; 11 nucleotides match TRBD1. With V trimmed by 4 bases and J by 5 bases, 7 bases remained unmatched. The CDR3 extends over 15 amino acids. CDR1 is SGDLS, CDR2 YYNGEE, per germline.

This sequence joins TRBV5-6 and TRBJ2-5, with TRBD2 matching over 7 bases. The CDR3 has 16 amino acids. Germline CDR1 reads SGHDT; CDR2 reads YYEEEE. V gave up 3 bases and J gave up 6 bases; unmatched junction bases: 14. CDR3 nucleotide sequence: TGTGCCAGCAGCTCTATTTCAGCGGGGAGAACGAAGACCCAGTACTTC. This sequence encodes CASSSISAGRTKTQYF.

The J gene is TRBJ2-5, the V gene TRBV11-1; 7 positions match TRBD2. CDR1 and CDR2 from the germline V gene are SGHAT and FQDESV (reference sequence). After removal of 3 bases from V and 7 bases from J, the junction contained 11 bases not matched to a gene. CDR3 size: 15 residues. CDR3 amino acids: CASSLGGSRGGTQYF. CDR3 bases: TGTGCCAGCAGCTTGGGGGGGTCAAGAGGCGGGACCCAGTACTTC.

The chain recombines TRBV27 with TRBJ2-1; TRBD2 agrees at 7 bases. The CDR3 is 14 residues long. Germline CDR1 reads MNHEY; CDR2 reads SMNVEV (reference sequence). Trimming at V came to 8 bases and at J to 3 bases, leaving 7 bases not matched to a gene. CDR3 sequence reads: CASGEGVGYNEQFF. The DNA for the CDR3 is TGTGCCAGCGGGGAGGGTGTCGGCTACAATGAGCAGTTCTTC.

V usage is TRBV6-6 and J usage is TRBJ1-5, with TRBD1 matching over 8 bases. Unmatched junction bases numbered 3, after V lost 2 bases and J lost 6 bases. CDR3 length equals 14 residues. CDR1 is MNHNY, CDR2 SVGAGI, per germline (reference sequence). The CDR3 loop reads CASSYGQGSQPQHF. For the CDR3, the DNA is TGTGCCAGCAGTTACGGACAGGGAAGTCAGCCCCAGCATTTT.

This clone turned up a few times. CDR3 residues: CASRLQGALGELFF. Written as DNA, the CDR3 is TGTGCCAGCAGATTACAGGGGGCCCTCGGGGAGCTGTTTTTT. This sequence joins TRBV2 and TRBJ2-2, with 9 bases lining up with TRBD1. V lost 6 bases, J lost 7 bases, and 6 bases stayed unmatched. Per germline, CDR1 SNHLY and CDR2 FYNNEI. This CDR3 is 14 amino acids long.

The chain uses TRBV6-4 and TRBJ2-2; TRBD1 matches at 7 bases. The CDR3 contains 14 residues. Germline CDR1 and CDR2: MRHNA and SNTAGT. V lost 10 bases and J lost 3; bases outside the gene matches: 8. CDR3 residues: CATRTGIYTGELFF. DNA for the CDR3: TGTGCCACTCGGACAGGAATCTACACCGGGGAGCTGTTTTTT.

This clone has more than one count but fewer than ten. The V call is TRBV6-6, the J call TRBJ2-1, with 14 bases matching TRBD2. The V and J ends lost 7 bases and 9 bases, in that order; junction bases with no gene match: 11. Germline CDR1 MNHNY, CDR2 SVGAGI (reference sequence). CDR3 length: 16 amino acids. CDR3 sequence reads: CASTSGTSGGLREQFF. The CDR3 DNA reads TGTGCCAGCACCTCCGGGACTAGCGGGGGACTTCGTGAGCAGTTCTTC.

The genes are TRBV11-1 and TRBJ2-5; 10 bases match TRBD2. The CDR3 has 14 residues. V was pared by 5 bases and J by 7 bases, with 7 bases of the junction left unmatched. Per germline, CDR1 SGHAT and CDR2 FQDESV (reference sequence). The CDR3 DNA sequence: TGTGCCAGCAGCCCACTACTAGCGGGGTGGACCCAGTACTTC. This encodes CASSPLLAGWTQYF.

This chain connects TRBV11-2 to TRBJ2-7; the match to TRBD2 covers 14 bases. Germline-derived CDR1 and CDR2 are SGHAT and FQNNGV. Germline trimming cut 0 bases from V and 4 bases from J; bases unmatched to any gene: 8. The CDR3 is 18 amino acids. The chain's CDR3 is CASSLDGLAGGTLYEQYF. The CDR3 coding sequence is TGTGCCAGCAGCTTAGACGGACTAGCGGGGGGCACCTTATACGAGCAGTACTTC.

V and J are TRBV28 and TRBJ1-1; D call uncertain. The CDR3 covers 13 residues. Trimming stripped 7 bases from V and 0 bases from J, with 9 bases between. Germline loops: CDR1 MDHEN, CDR2 SYDVKM. The CDR3 coding sequence is TGTGCCAGCATTCCAACAGTGAACACTGAAGCTTTCTTT. Its translation: CASIPTVNTEAFF.

The V call is TRBV2, the J call TRBJ1-3; possible D gene TRBD1, 5 bases. Per the germline V gene, CDR1 is SNHLY and CDR2 is FYNNEI. V was pared by 7 bases and J by 0 bases, with 13 bases between. CDR3 length: 15 amino acids. The CDR3 loop reads CASKAGLSSGNTIYF. The CDR3 nucleotides read TGTGCCAGCAAGGCGGGACTGAGCTCTGGAAACACCATATATTTT.

As regards this clone: Sequence at one end of the junction differs from germline and may be a read error. The gene calls are TRBV10-1 and TRBJ2-5; TRBD2 aligns across 9 bases. Germline CDR1 is WNHNN and CDR2 is SYGVQD (reference sequence). The CDR3 length is 17 residues. CDR3 nucleotide sequence: TGCGCCAGCAGTGAGGGGGGGTCCAGCGGGGGGCTAGAGCCCCAGTACTTC. This sequence encodes CASSEGGSSGGLEPQYF.

V gene TRBV19 combines with J gene TRBJ1-2, with 7 positions matching TRBD1. Per the germline V gene, CDR1 is LNHDA and CDR2 is SQIVND (reference sequence). The CDR3 sequence is 15 residues long. The V gene end was trimmed by 7 bases and the J gene end by 7 bases; junction bases not matched to a gene: 15. The CDR3 loop is CASTGQTFVGAGYTF. Written as DNA, the CDR3 is TGTGCCAGTACGGGACAGACTTTTGTAGGGGCTGGCTACACCTTC.

The chain links TRBV21-1 to TRBJ1-1; the DNA was not compared with TRBD1, the D call given in the table. TRBV21-1 has pseudogene status. The CDR3 consists of 15 residues. The CDR3 here is CASSRKTGRNTEAFF. The DNA for the CDR3 is TGTGCCAGCAGCAGGAAGACAGGGCGGAACACTGAAGCTTTCTTT.

This sequence joins TRBV29-1 and TRBJ1-5, with TRBD1 matching 7 bases. Germline V gives CDR1 SQVTM, CDR2 ANQGSEA. This CDR3 has 13 amino acids. Trimming removed 7 bases from V and 0 bases from J; junction bases left unmatched: 3. The CDR3 bases are TGCAGCGCACAGGGGAGTAGCAATCAGCCCCAGCATTTT. It specifies CSAQGSSNQPQHF.

The CDR3 bases are TGCAGCGTTGAAACCAGTGCGGGGGGTCAAGATACGCAGTATTTT. Its protein product is CSVETSAGGQDTQYF. V is TRBV29-1 and J is TRBJ2-3; TRBD2 aligns across 8 bases. The V gene's germline CDR1 is SQVTM and CDR2 ANQGSEA. V lost 2 bases, J lost 5 bases, and 9 bases stayed unmatched. This CDR3 has 15 amino acids.

The chain joins TRBV4-2 to TRBJ1-1; D is perhaps TRBD1 (5 bases). Trimming removed 0 bases at V and 0 bases at J, with 17 bases between. This CDR3 contains 18 residues. Germline values: CDR1 LGHNA, CDR2 YNFKEQ. DNA for the CDR3: TGTGCCAGCAGCCAAGATCGGAGGCGGGGGGAGGTGAACACTGAAGCTTTCTTT. Translating gives CASSQDRRRGEVNTEAFF.

The CDR3: CASSEAAAGGNEQFF. CDR3 coding DNA: TGTGCCAGCAGTGAAGCGGCAGCCGGCGGTAATGAGCAGTTCTTC. V gene TRBV6-1 combines with J gene TRBJ2-1; D gene ambiguous. V lost 0 bases and J 7 bases, leaving 13 bases between the germline ends. The CDR3 runs 15 residues. Germline CDR1 MNHNS, CDR2 SASEGT.

The chain joins TRBV6-6 to TRBJ1-2; D might be TRBD1 (5 bases). The V gene lost 2 bases and the J gene lost 8 bases, with 18 bases spanning the gap. Per germline, CDR1 MNHNY and CDR2 SVGAGI (reference sequence). The CDR3 consists of 15 residues. CDR3 sequence reads: CASSYGGDATAGYTF. CDR3 bases: TGTGCCAGCAGTTACGGGGGGGACGCCACGGCGGGCTACACCTTC.

The chain recombines TRBV28 with TRBJ2-1; 9 bases match TRBD1. Per germline, CDR1 MDHEN and CDR2 SYDVKM. The CDR3 loop spans 16 amino acids. J was trimmed by 7 bases and V by 7 bases; bases with no gene match: 14. The chain's CDR3 is CASIVSPGQGLNEQFF. CDR3 DNA: TGTGCCAGCATCGTCTCCCCGGGACAGGGTCTGAATGAGCAGTTCTTC.

J is TRBJ2-3 and V is TRBV5-1; D unresolved. V lost 4 bases and J lost 0, with 9 bases in between. The CDR3 loop spans 14 amino acids. Germline V gene data show CDR1 as SGHRS and CDR2 as YFSETQ. The CDR3 nucleotides read TGCGCCAGCAGCCCTGCGGAGAGCACAGATACGCAGTATTTT. Its protein product is CASSPAESTDTQYF.

The table lists this clone with a few counts. The rearrangement uses TRBV27 and TRBJ2-1, with TRBD1 matching 7 bases. This CDR3 spans 15 amino acids. The J segment lost 10 bases and the V segment lost 2 bases, leaving 11 bases of the junction unmatched. Germline loops: CDR1 MNHEY, CDR2 SMNVEV (reference sequence). The DNA for the CDR3 is TGTGCCAGCAGTTTAGGGGGAAGAGGGGGCAACGAGCAGTTCTTC. Translated, it gives CASSLGGRGGNEQFF.

The chain is built from TRBV11-1 and TRBJ1-1; D is unresolved. This CDR3 is 13 amino acids long. The germline V gene encodes CDR1 SGHAT and CDR2 FQDESV (reference sequence). Trimming shortened V by 4 bases and J by 6 bases, and 12 bases separated the two germline ends. CDR3 sequence: CASSSRGRAEAFF. CDR3 nucleotides: TGTGCCAGCAGCTCCCGCGGGAGGGCTGAAGCTTTCTTT.

This chain uses TRBV5-1 with TRBJ2-3; TRBD2 might be the D (5 bases). The CDR3 is 16 amino acids. V lost 5 bases to trimming and J lost 0 bases, with 16 bases between them. In germline, CDR1 is SGHRS, CDR2 YFSETQ. As DNA, the CDR3 is TGCGCCAGCAGTACGCAAGGGAGTAGGAGCACAGATACGCAGTATTTT. It specifies CASSTQGSRSTDTQYF.

The V and J genes are TRBV6-1 and TRBJ1-2; TRBD1 agrees at 7 bases. This CDR3 has 14 amino acids. CDR1 is MNHNS and CDR2 is SASEGT in the germline V gene. V was clipped by 8 bases and J by 8 bases; unmatched bases: 14. The CDR3: CASRNRGREWGYTF. The CDR3 DNA reads as TGTGCCAGCCGAAACAGGGGCCGAGAATGGGGCTACACCTTC.

This chain links TRBV2 with TRBJ2-7, with 7 nucleotides matching TRBD2. Germline lookup yields CDR1 SNHLY and CDR2 FYNNEI. The CDR3 has 14 amino acids. Trimming took 5 bases from V and 2 from J; bases not matched to a gene: 6. The CDR3 sequence: CASSPGAGAYEQYF. For the CDR3, the DNA is TGTGCCAGCAGTCCCGGGGCGGGGGCCTACGAGCAGTACTTC.